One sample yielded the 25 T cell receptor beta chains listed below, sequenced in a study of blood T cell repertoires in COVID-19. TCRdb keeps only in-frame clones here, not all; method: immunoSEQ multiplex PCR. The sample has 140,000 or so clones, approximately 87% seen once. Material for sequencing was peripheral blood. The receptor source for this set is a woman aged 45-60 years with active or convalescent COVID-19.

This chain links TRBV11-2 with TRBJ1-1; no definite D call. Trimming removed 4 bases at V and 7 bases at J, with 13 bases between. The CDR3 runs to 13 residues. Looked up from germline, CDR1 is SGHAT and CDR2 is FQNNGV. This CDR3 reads CASSSSRALEAFF. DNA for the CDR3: TGTGCCAGCAGCTCATCTCGAGCTCTTGAAGCTTTCTTT.

CDR3 protein: CASSYQGAGTDTQYF. The CDR3 bases are TGTGCCAGCAGCTACCAGGGGGCAGGCACAGATACGCAGTATTTT. The chain joins TRBV7-3 to TRBJ2-3, with 8 bases fitting TRBD1. V was pared by 4 bases and J by 1 base, with 4 bases of the junction left unmatched. Germline-derived CDR1 and CDR2 are SGHTA and FQGTGA. CDR3 length: 15 residues.

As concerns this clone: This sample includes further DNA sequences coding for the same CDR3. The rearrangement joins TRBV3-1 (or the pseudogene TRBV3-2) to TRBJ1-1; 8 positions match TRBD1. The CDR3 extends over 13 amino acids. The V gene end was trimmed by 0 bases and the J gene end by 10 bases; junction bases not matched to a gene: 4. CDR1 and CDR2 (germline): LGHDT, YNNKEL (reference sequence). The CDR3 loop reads CASSQDPGTGAFF. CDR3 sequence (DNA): TGTGCCAGCAGCCAAGACCCCGGGACAGGAGCTTTCTTT.

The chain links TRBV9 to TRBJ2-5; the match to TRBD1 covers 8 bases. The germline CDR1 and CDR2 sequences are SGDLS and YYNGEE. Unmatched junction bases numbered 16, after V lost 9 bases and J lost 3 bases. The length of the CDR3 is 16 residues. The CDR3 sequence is CATLSDRGTQEETQYF. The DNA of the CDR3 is TGTGCCACACTCAGCGACAGGGGCACTCAGGAAGAGACCCAGTACTTC.

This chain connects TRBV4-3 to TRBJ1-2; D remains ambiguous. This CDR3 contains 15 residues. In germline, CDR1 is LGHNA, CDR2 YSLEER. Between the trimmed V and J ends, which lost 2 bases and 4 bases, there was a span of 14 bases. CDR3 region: CASSQSEAAVYGYTF. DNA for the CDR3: TGCGCCAGCAGCCAATCTGAAGCGGCAGTCTATGGCTACACCTTC.

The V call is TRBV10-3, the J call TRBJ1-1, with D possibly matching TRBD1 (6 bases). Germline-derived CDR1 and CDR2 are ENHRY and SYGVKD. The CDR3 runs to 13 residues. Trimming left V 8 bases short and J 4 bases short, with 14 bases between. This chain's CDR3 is CAIRKQGSTEAFF. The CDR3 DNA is TGTGCCATCCGCAAACAGGGAAGCACTGAAGCTTTCTTT.

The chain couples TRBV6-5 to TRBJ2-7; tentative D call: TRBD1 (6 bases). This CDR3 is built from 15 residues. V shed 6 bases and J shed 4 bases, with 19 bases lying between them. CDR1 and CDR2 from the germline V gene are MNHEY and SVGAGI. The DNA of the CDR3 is TGTGCCAGCAGCCGCAACAGGGACCTCTCGTACGAGCAGTACTTC. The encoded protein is CASSRNRDLSYEQYF.

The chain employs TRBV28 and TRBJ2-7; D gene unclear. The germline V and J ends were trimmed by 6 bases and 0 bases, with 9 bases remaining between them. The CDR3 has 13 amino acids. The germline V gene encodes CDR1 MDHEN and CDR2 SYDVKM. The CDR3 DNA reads TGTGCCAGCAGCCCCGGGTTCTCCTACGAGCAGTACTTC. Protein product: CASSPGFSYEQYF. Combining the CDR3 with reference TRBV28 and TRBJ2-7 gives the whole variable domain DVKVTQSSRYLVKRTGEKVFLECVQDMDHENMFWYRQDPGLGLRLIYFSYDVKMKEKGDIPEGYSVSREKKERFSLILESASTNQTSMYLCASSPGFSYEQYFGPGTRLTVT.

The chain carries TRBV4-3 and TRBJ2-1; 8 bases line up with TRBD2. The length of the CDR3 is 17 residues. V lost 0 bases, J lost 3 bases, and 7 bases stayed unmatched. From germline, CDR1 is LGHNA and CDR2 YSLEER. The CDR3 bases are TGCGCCAGCAGCCAAGATCTAAGCGGGGGACACTACAATGAGCAGTTCTTC. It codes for CASSQDLSGGHYNEQFF.

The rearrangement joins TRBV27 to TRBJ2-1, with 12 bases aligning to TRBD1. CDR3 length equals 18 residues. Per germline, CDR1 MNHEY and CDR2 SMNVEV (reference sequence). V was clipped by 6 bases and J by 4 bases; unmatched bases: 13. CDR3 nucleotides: TGTGCCAGCAGAAGCGCGGGACAGGGGGCGCCGGGGTACAATGAGCAGTTCTTC. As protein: CASRSAGQGAPGYNEQFF.

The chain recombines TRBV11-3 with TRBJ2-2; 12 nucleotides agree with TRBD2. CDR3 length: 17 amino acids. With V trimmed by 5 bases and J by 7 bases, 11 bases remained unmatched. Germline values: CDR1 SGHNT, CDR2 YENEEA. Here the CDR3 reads CASSRGLAGGRGGELFF. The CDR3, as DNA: TGTGCCAGCAGCCGAGGGCTAGCGGGGGGGCGCGGCGGGGAGCTGTTTTTT.

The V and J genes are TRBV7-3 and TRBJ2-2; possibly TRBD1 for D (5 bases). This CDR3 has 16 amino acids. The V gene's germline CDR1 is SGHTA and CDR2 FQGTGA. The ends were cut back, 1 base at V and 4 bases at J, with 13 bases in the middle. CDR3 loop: CASSLNGALLTGELFF. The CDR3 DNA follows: TGTGCCAGCAGCTTAAATGGGGCACTTCTCACCGGGGAGCTGTTTTTT.

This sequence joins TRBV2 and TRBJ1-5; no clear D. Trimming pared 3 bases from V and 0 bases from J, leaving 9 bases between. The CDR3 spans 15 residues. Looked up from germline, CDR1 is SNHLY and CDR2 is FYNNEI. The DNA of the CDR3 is TGTGCCAGCAGTGAGTCGGGGTATAGCAATCAGCCCCAGCATTTT. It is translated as CASSESGYSNQPQHF.

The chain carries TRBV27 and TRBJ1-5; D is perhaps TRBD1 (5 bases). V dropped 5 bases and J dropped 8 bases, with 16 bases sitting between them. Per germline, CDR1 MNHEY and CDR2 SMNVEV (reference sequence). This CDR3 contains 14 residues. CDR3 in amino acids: CASSTDSARKPQHF. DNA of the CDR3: TGTGCCAGCAGTACAGACAGCGCCAGGAAGCCCCAGCATTTT.

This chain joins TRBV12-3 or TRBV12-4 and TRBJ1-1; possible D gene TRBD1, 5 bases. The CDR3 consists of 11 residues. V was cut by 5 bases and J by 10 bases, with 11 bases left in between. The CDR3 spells CASSQGLGAFF. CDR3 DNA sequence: TGTGCCAGCAGTCAGGGTTTGGGAGCTTTCTTT.

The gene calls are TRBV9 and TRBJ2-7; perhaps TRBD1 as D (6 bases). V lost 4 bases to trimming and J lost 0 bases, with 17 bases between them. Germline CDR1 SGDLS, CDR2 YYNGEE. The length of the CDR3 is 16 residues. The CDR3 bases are TGTGCCAGCAGCCAGGGGCCAGGGGTTCGCTCCTACGAGCAGTACTTC. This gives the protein CASSQGPGVRSYEQYF. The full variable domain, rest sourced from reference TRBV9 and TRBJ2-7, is DSGVTQTPKHLITATGQRVTLRCSPRSGDLSVYWYQQSLDQGLQFLIQYYNGEERAKGNILERFSAQQFPDLHSELNLSSLELGDSALYFCASSQGPGVRSYEQYFGPGTRLTVT.

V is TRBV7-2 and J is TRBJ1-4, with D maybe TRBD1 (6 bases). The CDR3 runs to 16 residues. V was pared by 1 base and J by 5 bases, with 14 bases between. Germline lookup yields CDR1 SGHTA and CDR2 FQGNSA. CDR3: CASSLDPGVMNEKLFF. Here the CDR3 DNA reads TGTGCCAGCAGCTTAGATCCAGGGGTTATGAATGAAAAACTGTTTTTT.

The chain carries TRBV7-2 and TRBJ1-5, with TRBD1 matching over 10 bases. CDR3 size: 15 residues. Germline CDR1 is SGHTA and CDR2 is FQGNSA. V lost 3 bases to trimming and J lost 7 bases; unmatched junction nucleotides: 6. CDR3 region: CASSLSPTGGQPQHF. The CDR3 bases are TGTGCCAGCAGCTTGTCGCCGACAGGGGGCCAGCCCCAGCATTTT.

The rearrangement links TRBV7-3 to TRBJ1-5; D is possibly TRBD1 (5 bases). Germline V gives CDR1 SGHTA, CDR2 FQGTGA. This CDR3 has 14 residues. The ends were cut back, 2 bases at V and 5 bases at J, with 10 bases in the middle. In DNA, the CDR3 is TGTGCCAGCAGCTTAGGGGCTAATTATCAGCCCCAGCATTTT. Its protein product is CASSLGANYQPQHF.

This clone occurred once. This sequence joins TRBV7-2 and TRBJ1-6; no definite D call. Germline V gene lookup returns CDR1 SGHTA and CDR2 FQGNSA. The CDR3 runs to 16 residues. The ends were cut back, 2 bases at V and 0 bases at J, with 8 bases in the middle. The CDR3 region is CASSLPAGSYNSPLHF. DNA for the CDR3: TGTGCCAGCAGCTTACCCGCGGGCTCCTATAATTCACCCCTCCACTTT.

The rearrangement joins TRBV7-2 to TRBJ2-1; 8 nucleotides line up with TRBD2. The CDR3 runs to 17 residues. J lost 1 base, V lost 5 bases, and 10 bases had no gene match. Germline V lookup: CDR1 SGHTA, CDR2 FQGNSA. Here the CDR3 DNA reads TGTGCCAGCAGCCCCGGCAGCGGGAGAGGATCCTACAATGAGCAGTTCTTC. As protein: CASSPGSGRGSYNEQFF.

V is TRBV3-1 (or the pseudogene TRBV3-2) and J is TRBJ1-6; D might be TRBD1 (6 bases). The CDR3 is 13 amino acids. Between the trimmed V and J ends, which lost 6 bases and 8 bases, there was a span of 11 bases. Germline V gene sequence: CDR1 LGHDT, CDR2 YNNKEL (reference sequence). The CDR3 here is CASSDRLHSPLHF. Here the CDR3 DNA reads TGTGCCAGCAGTGACAGGTTACATTCACCCCTCCACTTT.

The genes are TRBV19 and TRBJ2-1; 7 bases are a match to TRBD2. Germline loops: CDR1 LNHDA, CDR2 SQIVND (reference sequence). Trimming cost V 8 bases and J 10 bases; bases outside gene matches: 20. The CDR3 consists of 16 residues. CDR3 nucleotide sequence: TGTGCCAGTGGGGGGGGAGGCAGTTTAGCCGGAAGGGAGCAGTTCTTC. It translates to CASGGGGSLAGREQFF.

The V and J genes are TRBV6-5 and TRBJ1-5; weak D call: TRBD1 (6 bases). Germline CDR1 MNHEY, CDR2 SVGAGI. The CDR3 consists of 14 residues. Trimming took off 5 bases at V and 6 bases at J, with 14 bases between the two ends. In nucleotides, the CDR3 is TGTGCCAGCAGTCGTACAGGGAGTGGTCAGCCCCAGCATTTT. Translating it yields CASSRTGSGQPQHF.

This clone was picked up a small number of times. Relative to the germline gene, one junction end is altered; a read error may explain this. The CDR3 DNA reads as TGTGCCAGCAGTGAAAGTTGGACACCTAACTTC. Translating it yields CASSESWTPNF. The chain couples TRBV2 to TRBJ1-2, with D perhaps TRBD1 (5 bases). CDR3 length equals 11 residues. Germline-derived CDR1 and CDR2 are SNHLY and FYNNEI. The variable domain in full, completed from reference TRBV2 and TRBJ1-2, reads EPEVTQTPSHQVTQMGQEVILRCVPISNHLYFYWYRQILGQKVEFLVSFYNNEISEKSEIFDDQFSVERPDGSNFTLKIRSTKLEDSAMYFCASSESWTPNFGSGTRLTVV.